This T cell receptor beta chain was profiled in a study of T cells expressing NK-cell markers. From the 5' RACE reads, TCRdb lists one entry per CDR3 protein and no DNA. This sample's table has some 460,000 distinct CDR3 sequences. Sequencing was performed on blood T cells: a sorted CD56 or NKG2C T cell subset, CD4+ or CD8+ T cells, or bulk PBMC T cells (not recorded which). The clonotype comes from a woman aged 45-65 years in good health.

The chain's CDR3 is CSGNAGRETQYF. The chain carries TRBV29-1 and TRBJ2-5; the TCRdb D gene call, TRBD2, has no DNA to confirm it. This CDR3 region has 12 residues. The germline V gene encodes CDR1 SQVTM and CDR2 ANQGSEA.